A selection of T cell receptor beta chains follows, all from one sample in a study of blood T cell repertoires in COVID-19. Libraries were prepared by immunoSEQ multiplex PCR; TCRdb keeps only in-frame clonotypes and omits some of them. The table has approximately 140,000 clones, approximately 78% seen once. Sequenced input: peripheral blood. These receptors all come from a human donor with acute or convalescent COVID-19. The donor label of this sample is uncertain. Both conserved end residues are part of each CDR3. The D gene is left open where the match is weak. Clone sizes are given selectively: once, few, many, or a class where the clone is expanded.

clone_size: NA
d_call: TRBD2
j_call: TRBJ2-5
v_call: TRBV7-9
cdr3_length: 14
cdr3_aa: CASSPGLAEETQYF
cdr3_nt: TGTGCCAGCAGCCCGGGACTAGCGGAAGAGACCCAGTACTTC

clone_size: NA
d_call: TRBD1
j_call: TRBJ2-3
v_call: TRBV5-4
cdr3_length: 14
cdr3_aa: CASRLSGGHGTQYF
cdr3_nt: TGTGCCAGCAGACTCTCAGGGGGCCATGGGACGCAGTATTTT

clone_size: few
d_call: NA
j_call: TRBJ2-5
v_call: TRBV4-2
cdr3_length: 14
cdr3_aa: CASSQGAREETQYF
cdr3_nt: TGTGCCAGCAGCCAAGGGGCCAGAGAAGAGACCCAGTACTTC

clone_size: NA
d_call: TRBD1
j_call: TRBJ2-1
v_call: TRBV6-5
cdr3_length: 14
cdr3_aa: CASSYRDSYNEQFF
cdr3_nt: TGTGCCAGCAGTTACCGGGACAGCTACAATGAGCAGTTCTTC

clone_size: NA
d_call: TRBD1
j_call: TRBJ2-7
v_call: TRBV30
cdr3_length: 14
cdr3_aa: CAWRKTGSSYEQYF
cdr3_nt: TGTGCCTGGAGGAAGACAGGGTCCTCCTACGAGCAGTACTTC

clone_size: NA
d_call: TRBD1
j_call: TRBJ1-4
v_call: TRBV3-1/TRBV3-2
cdr3_length: 15
cdr3_aa: CASSQGRQGDEKLFF
cdr3_nt: TGTGCCAGCAGCCAAGGACGACAGGGGGACGAAAAACTGTTTTTT

clone_size: few
d_call: NA
j_call: TRBJ2-7
v_call: TRBV7-9
cdr3_length: 14
cdr3_aa: CASESGFTPYEQYF
cdr3_nt: TGTGCCAGCGAATCAGGGTTCACCCCCTACGAGCAGTACTTC

clone_size: NA
d_call: NA
j_call: TRBJ1-1
v_call: TRBV5-5
cdr3_length: 14
cdr3_aa: CASRLTGLVTEAFF
cdr3_nt: TGTGCCAGCAGGCTAACAGGGCTGGTCACTGAAGCTTTCTTT

clone_size: NA
d_call: NA
j_call: TRBJ1-1
v_call: TRBV7-2
cdr3_length: 14
cdr3_aa: CASSLEGVDTEAFF
cdr3_nt: TGTGCCAGCAGCTTAGAAGGGGTCGACACTGAAGCTTTCTTT

clone_size: few
d_call: NA
j_call: TRBJ2-2
v_call: TRBV6-5
cdr3_length: 10
cdr3_aa: CGPGSGELFF
cdr3_nt: TGTGGCCCCGGTTCAGGGGAGCTGTTTTTT

clone_size: NA
d_call: NA
j_call: TRBJ2-3
v_call: TRBV7-2
cdr3_length: 15
cdr3_aa: CASSLVSGPADTQYF
cdr3_nt: TGTGCCAGCAGCTTAGTCTCAGGGCCGGCAGATACGCAGTATTTT

clone_size: NA
d_call: TRBD1
j_call: TRBJ1-2
v_call: TRBV6-2/TRBV6-3
cdr3_length: 17
cdr3_aa: CASSVSQYRGPGYGYTF
cdr3_nt: TGTGCCAGCAGTGTTTCACAATACAGGGGCCCAGGCTATGGCTACACCTTC

clone_size: NA
d_call: TRBD1
j_call: TRBJ2-7
v_call: TRBV4-1
cdr3_length: 14
cdr3_aa: CASSLGQGPYEQYF
cdr3_nt: TGCGCCAGCAGCCTGGGACAGGGGCCCTACGAGCAGTACTTC

clone_size: NA
d_call: NA
j_call: TRBJ1-6
v_call: TRBV5-1
cdr3_length: 15
cdr3_aa: CASSPTGTPNSPLHF
cdr3_nt: TGCGCCAGCAGCCCAACCGGGACACCTAATTCACCCCTCCACTTT

clone_size: NA
d_call: NA
j_call: TRBJ2-7
v_call: TRBV30
cdr3_length: 15
cdr3_aa: CAWSVLETGTYEQYF
cdr3_nt: TGTGCCTGGAGTGTACTTGAGACAGGCACCTACGAGCAGTACTTC

clone_size: NA
d_call: NA
j_call: TRBJ1-5
v_call: TRBV4-3
cdr3_length: 14
cdr3_aa: CASSRDTGNQPQHF
cdr3_nt: TGCGCCAGCAGCAGGGACACGGGGAATCAGCCCCAGCATTTT

clone_size: NA
d_call: TRBD1
j_call: TRBJ1-1
v_call: TRBV6-2/TRBV6-3
cdr3_length: 17
cdr3_aa: CASSYGTGSRSATEAFF
cdr3_nt: TGTGCCAGCAGTTACGGGACAGGGTCACGCTCTGCCACTGAAGCTTTCTTT

clone_size: NA
d_call: NA
j_call: TRBJ1-2
v_call: TRBV7-8
cdr3_length: 13
cdr3_aa: CASSLARLRGYTF
cdr3_nt: TGTGCCAGCAGCTTAGCGCGGCTTCGTGGCTACACCTTC

clone_size: NA
d_call: TRBD1
j_call: TRBJ1-5
v_call: TRBV5-8
cdr3_length: 14
cdr3_aa: CASGTGFGNQPQHF
cdr3_nt: TGTGCCAGCGGGACAGGGTTTGGCAATCAGCCCCAGCATTTT

clone_size: NA
d_call: TRBD1
j_call: TRBJ2-5
v_call: TRBV12-5
cdr3_length: 16
cdr3_aa: CASGLGSDRGQETQYF
cdr3_nt: TGTGCTAGTGGTTTAGGGTCGGACAGGGGGCAAGAGACCCAGTACTTC

clone_size: NA
d_call: NA
j_call: TRBJ1-5
v_call: TRBV6-1
cdr3_length: 15
cdr3_aa: CASSEAQGLNQPQHF
cdr3_nt: TGTGCCAGCAGTGAAGCGCAGGGACTCAATCAGCCCCAGCATTTT

clone_size: NA
d_call: NA
j_call: TRBJ2-1
v_call: TRBV4-3
cdr3_length: 15
cdr3_aa: CASSQGGGSYNEQFF
cdr3_nt: TGCGCCAGCAGCCAAGGAGGGGGCTCCTACAATGAGCAGTTCTTC

clone_size: few
d_call: NA
j_call: TRBJ2-7
v_call: TRBV6-2/TRBV6-3
cdr3_length: 15
cdr3_aa: CASSPGTSRTEEQYF
cdr3_nt: TGTGCCAGCAGCCCAGGGACATCCCGAACGGAGGAGCAGTACTTC

clone_size: NA
d_call: TRBD1
j_call: TRBJ1-2
v_call: TRBV12-5
cdr3_length: 15
cdr3_aa: CASGFGTGLNYGYTF
cdr3_nt: TGTGCTAGTGGTTTCGGGACAGGGCTCAACTATGGCTACACCTTC

clone_size: NA
d_call: NA
j_call: TRBJ2-5
v_call: TRBV27
cdr3_length: 12
cdr3_aa: CASSFPLETQYF
cdr3_nt: TGTGCCAGCAGTTTTCCCCTAGAGACCCAGTACTTC

clone_size: NA
d_call: NA
j_call: TRBJ1-4
v_call: TRBV5-6
cdr3_length: 15
cdr3_aa: CASSERIATNEKLFF
cdr3_nt: TGTGCCAGCAGCGAGAGAATTGCAACTAATGAAAAACTGTTTTTT

clone_size: NA
d_call: NA
j_call: TRBJ1-2
v_call: TRBV9
cdr3_length: 15
cdr3_aa: CASSTLDNPNYGYTF
cdr3_nt: TGTGCCAGCAGCACCTTGGACAATCCTAACTATGGCTACACCTTC

clone_size: NA
d_call: NA
j_call: TRBJ1-6
v_call: TRBV19
cdr3_length: 12
cdr3_aa: CASSSGNSPLHF
cdr3_nt: TGTGCCAGTAGTTCCGGTAATTCACCCCTCCACTTT

clone_size: NA
d_call: NA
j_call: TRBJ1-6
v_call: TRBV7-2
cdr3_length: 14
cdr3_aa: CASSQEQVFSPLHF
cdr3_nt: TGTGCCAGCAGCCAGGAACAGGTTTTTTCACCCCTCCACTTT

clone_size: NA
d_call: TRBD2
j_call: TRBJ2-7
v_call: TRBV5-8
cdr3_length: 16
cdr3_aa: CASSWTSGGNTYEQYF
cdr3_nt: TGTGCCAGCAGCTGGACTAGCGGGGGGAATACCTACGAGCAGTACTTC

clone_size: NA
d_call: TRBD2
j_call: TRBJ2-7
v_call: TRBV12-3/TRBV12-4
cdr3_length: 13
cdr3_aa: CASSLGRSYEQYF
cdr3_nt: TGTGCCAGCAGTCTCGGGAGGTCCTACGAGCAGTACTTC

clone_size: many
d_call: TRBD1
j_call: TRBJ2-7
v_call: TRBV5-1
cdr3_length: 15
cdr3_aa: CASSSDGTGVYEQYF
cdr3_nt: TGCGCCAGCAGCTCGGATGGGACAGGGGTGTACGAGCAGTACTTC

clone_size: NA
d_call: TRBD1
j_call: TRBJ1-1
v_call: TRBV30
cdr3_length: 12
cdr3_aa: CAWSARGPEAFF
cdr3_nt: TGTGCCTGGAGTGCCAGGGGGCCTGAAGCTTTCTTT

clone_size: NA
d_call: NA
j_call: TRBJ1-6
v_call: TRBV6-5
cdr3_length: 13
cdr3_aa: CASRPGSLIHLHF
cdr3_nt: TGTGCCAGCAGACCGGGATCTTTGATCCACCTCCACTTT

clone_size: NA
d_call: NA
j_call: TRBJ1-2
v_call: TRBV7-9
cdr3_length: 14
cdr3_aa: CASSLADRPGGYTF
cdr3_nt: TGTGCCAGCAGCTTGGCCGACAGGCCGGGAGGCTACACCTTC

clone_size: NA
d_call: NA
j_call: TRBJ2-7
v_call: TRBV12-3/TRBV12-4
cdr3_length: 13
cdr3_aa: CASSPLGVGEQYF
cdr3_nt: TGTGCCAGCAGCCCCCTAGGGGTTGGCGAGCAGTACTTC

clone_size: NA
d_call: NA
j_call: TRBJ1-2
v_call: TRBV6-5
cdr3_length: 13
cdr3_aa: CASSRGTNGGYTF
cdr3_nt: TGTGCCAGCAGTAGAGGGACAAACGGTGGCTACACCTTC

clone_size: NA
d_call: TRBD1
j_call: TRBJ1-2
v_call: TRBV2
cdr3_length: 14
cdr3_aa: CASSRTGRNYGYTF
cdr3_nt: TGTGCCAGCAGTAGGACAGGGAGAAACTATGGCTACACCTTC

clone_size: NA
d_call: TRBD1
j_call: TRBJ2-7
v_call: TRBV7-2
cdr3_length: 15
cdr3_aa: CASSSGTGRIYEQYF
cdr3_nt: TGTGCCAGCAGCTCCGGGACAGGGCGAATCTACGAGCAGTACTTC

clone_size: NA
d_call: TRBD1
j_call: TRBJ2-5
v_call: TRBV5-1
cdr3_length: 16
cdr3_aa: CASSTRQGAGGETQYF
cdr3_nt: TGCGCCAGCAGCACGAGACAGGGGGCAGGGGGCGAGACCCAGTACTTC

clone_size: NA
d_call: NA
j_call: TRBJ1-4
v_call: TRBV7-9
cdr3_length: 12
cdr3_aa: CASAWAMEKLFF
cdr3_nt: TGTGCCAGCGCTTGGGCCATGGAAAAACTGTTTTTT

clone_size: NA
d_call: TRBD1
j_call: TRBJ2-5
v_call: TRBV2
cdr3_length: 12
cdr3_aa: CASITGGKTQYF
cdr3_nt: TGTGCCAGCATCACAGGGGGGAAGACCCAGTACTTC

clone_size: NA
d_call: NA
j_call: TRBJ2-7
v_call: TRBV4-3
cdr3_length: 15
cdr3_aa: CASSQDQVQGFEQYF
cdr3_nt: TGCGCCAGCAGCCAAGATCAGGTACAGGGTTTCGAGCAGTACTTC

clone_size: NA
d_call: TRBD2
j_call: TRBJ2-1
v_call: TRBV6-6
cdr3_length: 15
cdr3_aa: CASSQLAGRYNEQFF
cdr3_nt: TGTGCCAGCAGCCAGTTAGCGGGGCGTTACAATGAGCAGTTCTTC

clone_size: NA
d_call: NA
j_call: TRBJ1-3
v_call: TRBV29-1
cdr3_length: 14
cdr3_aa: CSVGAGGRGDTIYF
cdr3_nt: TGCAGCGTTGGCGCCGGGGGGAGAGGAGACACCATATATTTT

clone_size: NA
d_call: TRBD2
j_call: TRBJ2-3
v_call: TRBV5-6
cdr3_length: 16
cdr3_aa: CASSSPSGGAPDTQYF
cdr3_nt: TGTGCCAGCAGCAGTCCTAGCGGGGGGGCCCCAGATACGCAGTATTTT

clone_size: NA
d_call: NA
j_call: TRBJ2-5
v_call: TRBV29-1
cdr3_length: 15
cdr3_aa: CSVASNLNPQETQYF
cdr3_nt: TGCAGCGTTGCTTCCAACCTAAACCCCCAAGAGACCCAGTACTTC

clone_size: NA
d_call: NA
j_call: TRBJ1-5
v_call: TRBV10-3
cdr3_length: 15
cdr3_aa: CAISVGDTSNQPQHF
cdr3_nt: TGTGCCATCAGTGTGGGGGACACTAGCAATCAGCCCCAGCATTTT

clone_size: NA
d_call: NA
j_call: TRBJ1-4
v_call: TRBV6-6
cdr3_length: 11
cdr3_aa: CASSSDRSVEF
cdr3_nt: TGTGCCAGCAGTTCCGACAGATCGGTCGAGTTT

clone_size: NA
d_call: TRBD1
j_call: TRBJ1-1
v_call: TRBV19
cdr3_length: 16
cdr3_aa: CASIRDSSLGGTEAFF
cdr3_nt: TGTGCCAGTATCCGGGACAGCTCTCTCGGGGGCACTGAAGCTTTCTTT

clone_size: NA
d_call: NA
j_call: TRBJ1-2
v_call: TRBV2
cdr3_length: 14
cdr3_aa: CASSASGEGDGYTF
cdr3_nt: TGTGCCAGCAGTGCATCGGGGGAGGGAGATGGCTACACCTTC

clone_size: once
d_call: NA
j_call: TRBJ2-1
v_call: TRBV27
cdr3_length: 11
cdr3_aa: CASRKRQEQFF
cdr3_nt: TGTGCCAGCAGGAAAAGACAGGAGCAGTTCTTC